This record looks at one T cell receptor beta chain sequence and its context. The data derive from a study of OX40 agonist ivuxolimab in advanced cancers. Germline values: CDR1 SGHDT, CDR2 YYEEEE. V shed 0 bases and J shed 8 bases, with 21 bases lying between them. The CDR3 runs to 17 residues. Using immunoSEQ multiplex PCR, the repertoire was profiled, and TCRdb retains in-frame clones only, with some absent. The table records about 100,000 clones, 95% to 97% of them present only once. The receptor was isolated from an adult with an advanced solid tumor such as melanoma, head and neck, liver or kidney cancer. The sequencing here drew on CD4+ or CD8+ T cells sorted from blood, taken in a trial of the OX40 agonist ivuxolimab. This chain uses TRBV5-6 with TRBJ2-4; D is possibly TRBD2 (6 bases). CDR3 amino acids: CASSLDGIMRGADIQYF. The CDR3 DNA sequence: TGTGCCAGCAGCTTGGACGGGATAATGCGGGGAGCGGACATTCAGTACTTC.